Shown below are 22 T cell receptor beta chains from a single sample sequenced in a study of blood T cell repertoires in COVID-19. TCRdb's table, derived via immunoSEQ multiplex PCR, lists solely in-frame clones and lacks some. This table has 150,000 to 200,000 clones, 83% appearing once. The sequencing input was peripheral blood. The receptors originated from a woman aged 70-85 years with COVID-19, enrolled during active disease.

This clone was counted a single time. The chain uses TRBV28 and TRBJ2-7; 9 bases are shared with TRBD2. Germline V lookup: CDR1 MDHEN, CDR2 SYDVKM. The CDR3 runs to 13 residues. V shed 7 bases and J 4 bases; nucleotides not matched to a gene: 5. In DNA form, the CDR3 reads TGTGCCAGCATGACTAGCGGATTGTACGAGCAGTACTTC. Translation gives CASMTSGLYEQYF. The variable domain in full, with the rest retrieved from reference TRBV28 and TRBJ2-7, is DVKVTQSSRYLVKRTGEKVFLECVQDMDHENMFWYRQDPGLGLRLIYFSYDVKMKEKGDIPEGYSVSREKKERFSLILESASTNQTSMYLCASMTSGLYEQYFGPGTRLTVT.

This clone showed up just once. This CDR3 is CASSPGLAGQETQYF. Written as DNA, the CDR3 is TGTGCCAGCTCACCGGGACTAGCGGGGCAAGAGACCCAGTACTTC. The chain carries TRBV18 and TRBJ2-5; TRBD2 matches at 13 bases. Looked up from germline, CDR1 is KGHSH and CDR2 is LQKENI. V dropped 3 bases and J dropped 2; count of bases not matched to a gene: 0. The CDR3 runs to 15 residues.

The V call is TRBV5-1, the J call TRBJ1-1, with 8 bases aligning to TRBD1. With 4 bases clipped from V and 1 base from J, the junction kept 6 bases outside the gene matches. The germline V gene encodes CDR1 SGHRS and CDR2 YFSETQ. The CDR3 is made up of 15 amino acids. The CDR3 bases are TGCGCCAGCAGCGCTACAGGGGGACCGAACACTGAAGCTTTCTTT. Its translation: CASSATGGPNTEAFF.

V usage is TRBV4-3 and J usage is TRBJ2-7; D possibly corresponds to TRBD1 (5 bases). The CDR3 length is 17 residues. Germline values: CDR1 LGHNA, CDR2 YSLEER. V was shortened by 0 bases and J by 2 bases, with 17 bases between the two germline ends. The CDR3 is CASSQDLESKGTYEQYF. In nucleotides, the CDR3 is TGCGCCAGCAGCCAAGATTTGGAGTCGAAGGGGACCTACGAGCAGTACTTC.

The CDR3: CASRGFGNGTSGRTYEQYF. CDR3 sequence (DNA): TGTGCCAGCAGGGGCTTTGGTAATGGGACTAGCGGCAGGACCTACGAGCAGTACTTC. The V and J genes are TRBV2 and TRBJ2-7, with 11 nucleotides matching TRBD2. Germline-derived CDR1 and CDR2 are SNHLY and FYNNEI. J lost 2 bases, V lost 6 bases, and 18 bases had no gene match. The CDR3 is 19 residues long.

The J gene is TRBJ2-3, the V gene TRBV29-1, with 7 bases fitting TRBD2. This CDR3 is built from 13 residues. Germline V gene lookup returns CDR1 SQVTM and CDR2 ANQGSEA. J gave up 8 bases and V 2 bases, and 7 bases lay outside the gene matches. The CDR3 sequence: CSVESGRGATQYF. CDR3 DNA: TGCAGCGTTGAATCTGGGAGGGGAGCTACGCAGTATTTT.

This chain connects TRBV7-6 to TRBJ2-3, with D maybe TRBD2 (6 bases). The CDR3 loop spans 15 amino acids. CDR1 is SGHVS, CDR2 FNYEAQ, per germline. The V end was cut by 4 bases, the J end by 2 bases, with 13 bases between. DNA of the CDR3: TGTGCCAGCAGCTCCCCCGCGGGGAACACAGATACGCAGTATTTT. Translated: CASSSPAGNTDTQYF.

V is TRBV7-2 and J is TRBJ1-6; possibly TRBD1 for D (5 bases). There are 16 residues in the CDR3. Germline-derived CDR1 and CDR2 are SGHTA and FQGNSA. V lost 2 bases to trimming and J lost 5 bases, with 13 bases between them. This CDR3 is CASSLQGLTNNSPLHF. Here the CDR3 DNA reads TGTGCCAGCAGCTTACAGGGACTCACGAATAATTCACCCCTCCACTTT.

The chain employs TRBV18 and TRBJ1-1; D is uncertain. This CDR3 region has 13 residues. Trimming took 6 bases from V and 0 from J, leaving 8 bases between them. Germline V gives CDR1 KGHSH, CDR2 LQKENI. CDR3: CASSLGVNTEAFF. The CDR3 nucleotides read TGTGCCAGCTCGCTTGGAGTGAACACTGAAGCTTTCTTT. The complete variable domain, with remaining parts taken from reference TRBV18 and TRBJ1-1, reads NAGVMQNPRHLVRRRGQEARLRCSPMKGHSHVYWYRQLPEEGLKFMVYLQKENIIDESGMPKERFSAEFPKEGPSILRIQQVVRGDSAAYFCASSLGVNTEAFFGQGTRLTVV.

This chain joins TRBV30 and TRBJ2-1; 13 bases match TRBD2. This CDR3 contains 18 residues. Germline V CDR1 and CDR2: GTSNPN, SVGIG (reference sequence). V shed 2 bases and J 6 bases; nucleotides not matched to a gene: 13. CDR3 bases: TGTGCCTGGAGTCCGATTTACCCTTGGACTAGCGGGAGCAATGAGCAGTTCTTC. Amino acid sequence: CAWSPIYPWTSGSNEQFF.

The gene calls are TRBV19 and TRBJ2-1; 13 nucleotides line up with TRBD2. The length of the CDR3 is 17 residues. V dropped 2 bases and J dropped 8; count of bases not matched to a gene: 9. Germline CDR1 LNHDA, CDR2 SQIVND (reference sequence). CDR3 amino acids: CASSITGLAGSQDEQFF. In DNA, the CDR3 is TGTGCCAGTAGTATAACGGGACTAGCGGGATCCCAGGATGAGCAGTTCTTC.

The chain carries TRBV19 and TRBJ2-7; D is unclear. CDR1 is LNHDA and CDR2 is SQIVND in the germline V gene (reference sequence). Trimming took off 5 bases at V and 2 bases at J, with 16 bases between the two ends. The CDR3 runs to 15 residues. CDR3 coding DNA: TGTGCCAGTAGTGTATTCGGTGGTCAGGCCTACGAGCAGTACTTC. Protein product: CASSVFGGQAYEQYF.

This chain joins TRBV10-3 and TRBJ1-1; possibly TRBD1 for D (5 bases). The CDR3 consists of 16 residues. The ends were cut back, 0 bases at V and 1 base at J, with 12 bases in the middle. Germline V gives CDR1 ENHRY, CDR2 SYGVKD. This chain's CDR3 is CAISESEGSKNTEAFF. The CDR3 DNA sequence: TGTGCCATCAGTGAGTCGGAGGGGTCCAAGAACACTGAAGCTTTCTTT.

The rearrangement joins TRBV18 to TRBJ2-7, with 7 bases lining up with TRBD2. CDR3 length: 15 residues. Losses at the gene ends were 3 bases for V and 2 bases for J; bases not matched to a gene: 7. Germline lookup yields CDR1 KGHSH and CDR2 LQKENI. DNA of the CDR3: TGTGCCAGCTCACCGGGGACTACACGTCCCTACGAGCAGTACTTC. Residues: CASSPGTTRPYEQYF.

This chain connects TRBV27 to TRBJ1-1; no firm D call. The V end lost 1 base, the J end lost 1 base, and 10 bases lay between the germline ends. The CDR3 is made up of 15 amino acids. The germline V gene has CDR1 MNHEY and CDR2 SMNVEV (reference sequence). CDR3 region: CASSLYAPQNTEAFF. CDR3 bases: TGTGCCAGCAGTTTATATGCCCCACAGAACACTGAAGCTTTCTTT.

The chain joins TRBV7-2 to TRBJ2-7, with D maybe TRBD2 (5 bases). The ends were cut back, 5 bases at V and 7 bases at J, with 15 bases in the middle. Looked up from germline, CDR1 is SGHTA and CDR2 is FQGNSA. CDR3 length: 13 residues. CDR3 region: CASSLQYGLEQYF. The CDR3 DNA is TGTGCCAGCAGCCTCCAATACGGACTGGAGCAGTACTTC.

The gene calls are TRBV25-1 and TRBJ2-7; 11 nucleotides align to TRBD2. V trimming: 5 bases; J trimming: 7 bases; junction bases outside the gene matches: 10. Germline loops: CDR1 MGHDK, CDR2 SYGVNS. CDR3 size: 15 residues. CDR3 region: CASSPLAGGPREQYF. The CDR3 coding sequence is TGTGCCAGCAGTCCGTTAGCGGGAGGGCCGCGGGAGCAGTACTTC.

The chain employs TRBV4-2 and TRBJ1-2; TRBD1 might be the D (5 bases). Looked up from germline, CDR1 is LGHNA and CDR2 is YNFKEQ. CDR3 length equals 16 residues. V shed 0 bases and J shed 5 bases, with 16 bases lying between them. This CDR3 is CASSQEGLGRQYGYTF. The CDR3 coding sequence is TGTGCCAGCAGCCAAGAGGGCCTGGGCAGACAGTATGGCTACACCTTC.

The CDR3 loop reads CATSPRGLGELFF. The CDR3 region has the DNA TGTGCCACCAGTCCCAGGGGTCTCGGGGAGCTGTTTTTT. The rearrangement uses TRBV24-1 and TRBJ2-2; D might be TRBD1 (6 bases). Germline V lookup: CDR1 KGHDR, CDR2 SFDVKD. V lost 6 bases and J 7 bases, leaving 11 bases between the germline ends. The CDR3 runs 13 residues.

V is TRBV6-2 or TRBV6-3 and J is TRBJ2-5; TRBD1 agrees at 8 bases. The germline gives CDR1 MNHEY, CDR2 SVGEGT. This CDR3 contains 14 residues. The V gene end was trimmed by 6 bases and the J gene end by 5 bases; junction bases not matched to a gene: 8. The DNA for the CDR3 is TGTGCCAGCAGCTTAGGGTACAGGGGGGAGACCCAGTACTTC. It yields the protein CASSLGYRGETQYF.

The rearrangement uses TRBV28 and TRBJ2-1; 9 nucleotides agree with TRBD2. The CDR3 totals 16 residues. V shed 4 bases, J shed 0 bases, and the junction held 4 bases outside the gene matches. In germline, CDR1 is MDHEN, CDR2 SYDVKM. The CDR3 DNA follows: TGTGCCAGCAGTTCCCTACTAGCGGGCTCCTACAATGAGCAGTTCTTC. The encoded protein is CASSSLLAGSYNEQFF. Drawing the rest from reference TRBV28 and TRBJ2-1, the complete variable domain is DVKVTQSSRYLVKRTGEKVFLECVQDMDHENMFWYRQDPGLGLRLIYFSYDVKMKEKGDIPEGYSVSREKKERFSLILESASTNQTSMYLCASSSLLAGSYNEQFFGPGTRLTVL.

V is TRBV19 and J is TRBJ2-5; D is uncertain. The germline CDR1 and CDR2 sequences are LNHDA and SQIVND (reference sequence). V was clipped by 3 bases and J by 5 bases, with 13 bases between them. The CDR3 is made up of 14 amino acids. The CDR3 here is CASSIGRLWETQYF. DNA for the CDR3: TGTGCCAGTAGTATCGGTAGATTGTGGGAGACCCAGTACTTC.